The source of this T cell receptor beta chain is a study of cytomegalovirus exposure and HLA in healthy donors. Both 60 Vbeta primers and 13 Jbeta primers went into the PCR. This table comes from immunoSEQ multiplex PCR, and its TCRdb copy is limited to in-frame clones, with some not included. This sample yields 120,000 to 150,000 clones, of which almost 85% are seen a single time; 5.7% belongs to the top ten. This CDR3 comprises 11 residues. The germline V gene has CDR1 SGHKS and CDR2 YYEKEE (reference sequence). The J segment lost 8 bases and the V segment lost 5 bases, leaving 2 bases of the junction unmatched.

The sample was PBMCs. This clonotype originated in a man younger than 45 in good health and CMV-seropositive. The chain joins TRBV5-5 to TRBJ1-2, with TRBD1 matching over 8 bases. The CDR3 DNA sequence: TGTGCCAGCAGTTGGGACAGGGGCTACACCTTC. It translates to CASSWDRGYTF.